Following are 5 T cell receptor beta chains from one sample sequenced in a study of OX40 agonist ivuxolimab in advanced cancers. The method was immunoSEQ multiplex PCR; TCRdb's version includes in-frame clones alone and lacks a portion of them. The sample shows 13,000 to 15,000 clones, over 85% of them seen only once. Sample: CD4+ or CD8+ T cells sorted from blood, taken in a trial of the OX40 agonist ivuxolimab. All receptors derive from an adult with an advanced solid tumor such as melanoma, head and neck, liver or kidney cancer.

The chain couples TRBV30 to TRBJ2-7, with D tentatively TRBD2 (6 bases). Looked up from germline, CDR1 is GTSNPN and CDR2 is SVGIG (reference sequence). The length of the CDR3 is 12 residues. V dropped 4 bases and J dropped 7 bases, with 14 bases sitting between them. For the CDR3, the DNA is TGTGCCTGGATACAATTGAGCGGGGAGCAGTACTTC. Translated, it gives CAWIQLSGEQYF.

The chain joins TRBV10-3 to TRBJ1-5, with 9 positions matching TRBD1. After removal of 4 bases from V and 4 bases from J, the junction contained 2 bases not matched to a gene. CDR1 ENHRY and CDR2 SYGVKD come from the germline V gene. This CDR3 is built from 14 residues. DNA of the CDR3: TGTGCCATCAGTGCCGGGACAGGGAATCAGCCCCAGCATTTT. This gives the protein CAISAGTGNQPQHF.

This chain connects TRBV9 to TRBJ2-7; possible D gene TRBD1, 5 bases. This CDR3 comprises 13 residues. The V end was cut by 2 bases, the J end by 1 base, with 7 bases between. Germline lookup yields CDR1 SGDLS and CDR2 YYNGEE. CDR3: CASSVTESYEQYF. The CDR3 coding sequence is TGTGCCAGCAGCGTGACAGAATCCTACGAGCAGTACTTC.

The chain carries TRBV5-5 and TRBJ2-7, with D perhaps TRBD2 (6 bases). Per the germline V gene, CDR1 is SGHKS and CDR2 is YYEKEE (reference sequence). CDR3 length equals 15 residues. The ends were cut back, 4 bases at V and 2 bases at J, with 16 bases in the middle. CDR3 amino acids: CASSPDGGYPYEQYF. CDR3 DNA: TGTGCCAGCAGCCCCGACGGGGGATATCCCTACGAGCAGTACTTC.

This rearrangement joins TRBV7-8 to TRBJ2-7; D not resolved. The CDR3 sequence is 13 residues long. From germline, CDR1 is SGHVS and CDR2 FQNEAQ. V was pared by 4 bases and J by 6 bases, with 13 bases between. CDR3 sequence: CASSSRAAVEQYF. The CDR3 DNA follows: TGTGCCAGCAGCTCTAGGGCGGCTGTCGAGCAGTACTTC.